A few counts support the clone carrying this T cell receptor beta chain. The repertoire was sequenced with immunoSEQ multiplex PCR; TCRdb's copy has only in-frame clones and lacks some. The sample includes 130,000 or so clones, about four fifths seen only once; the top ten take under 6%. Trimming cost V 5 bases and J 0 bases, with 17 bases left between them. This CDR3 is 16 amino acids long. CDR1 and CDR2 from the germline V gene are SEHNR and FQNEAQ (reference sequence). This record comes from a study of blood T cell repertoires in COVID-19. The chain employs TRBV7-9 and TRBJ2-7; a weak D match, TRBD2 (5 bases). This TCR was recovered from a man older than 75 with active or convalescent COVID-19. Sequenced input: peripheral blood. This chain's CDR3 is CASSVSGRGSSYEQYF. The CDR3 DNA reads TGTGCCAGCAGCGTATCTGGGAGAGGAAGCTCCTACGAGCAGTACTTC.